Listed below are T cell receptor beta chains from one sample, sequenced in a study of blood T cell repertoires in COVID-19. Clones were read by immunoSEQ multiplex PCR, and TCRdb kept only the in-frame ones, dropping some. The table includes around 190,000 clones, approximately 87% detected once. Sequencing used peripheral blood. These receptors came from a man aged 65 to 79 with active or convalescent COVID-19. CDR3s include the opening cysteine and the closing phenylalanine or tryptophan. D genes are given only for firm matches.

J | V | D | DNA | CDR3
TRBJ1-2 | TRBV7-2 | TRBD1 | TGTGCCAGCAGCTCCCGAGGACGCAGGGGGCAGGGCTACACCTTC | CASSSRGRRGQGYTF
TRBJ1-4 | TRBV6-2/TRBV6-3 | . | TGTGCCAGCAGCGCACGAACGGGGAGAGGTTCGCGAACAGATGAAAAACTGTTTTTT | CASSARTGRGSRTDEKLFF
TRBJ1-1 | TRBV24-1 | . | TGTGCCACCAGTCTAGGACAGAACACTGAAGCTTTCTTT | CATSLGQNTEAFF
TRBJ1-5 | TRBV6-2/TRBV6-3 | TRBD1 | TGTGCCAGCAGTTACCCCGGGACAGGGGTTGGTCAGCCCCAGCATTTT | CASSYPGTGVGQPQHF
TRBJ1-3 | TRBV7-2 | . | TGTGCCAGCAGCTTACAGCCCGGGGGCTCTGGAAACACCATATATTTT | CASSLQPGGSGNTIYF
TRBJ1-1 | TRBV6-5 | . | TGTGCCAGCAATGTGGGCACAGGGAACACTGAAGCTTTCTTT | CASNVGTGNTEAFF
TRBJ2-5 | TRBV19 | TRBD1 | TGTGCCAGCCGACAGGGAAGAATAGAGACCCAGTACTTC | CASRQGRIETQYF
TRBJ1-2 | TRBV19 | . | TGTGCCAGTCTACGGACAGCTCCATATGGCTACACCTTC | CASLRTAPYGYTF
TRBJ1-1 | TRBV11-2 | . | TGTGCCAGCAGCCCAACTAACAGGGTCTCCACCGAAGCTTTCTTT | CASSPTNRVSTEAFF
TRBJ1-2 | TRBV9 | . | TGTGCCAGCAGCGGGAGTCAGGGCTACACCTTC | CASSGSQGYTF